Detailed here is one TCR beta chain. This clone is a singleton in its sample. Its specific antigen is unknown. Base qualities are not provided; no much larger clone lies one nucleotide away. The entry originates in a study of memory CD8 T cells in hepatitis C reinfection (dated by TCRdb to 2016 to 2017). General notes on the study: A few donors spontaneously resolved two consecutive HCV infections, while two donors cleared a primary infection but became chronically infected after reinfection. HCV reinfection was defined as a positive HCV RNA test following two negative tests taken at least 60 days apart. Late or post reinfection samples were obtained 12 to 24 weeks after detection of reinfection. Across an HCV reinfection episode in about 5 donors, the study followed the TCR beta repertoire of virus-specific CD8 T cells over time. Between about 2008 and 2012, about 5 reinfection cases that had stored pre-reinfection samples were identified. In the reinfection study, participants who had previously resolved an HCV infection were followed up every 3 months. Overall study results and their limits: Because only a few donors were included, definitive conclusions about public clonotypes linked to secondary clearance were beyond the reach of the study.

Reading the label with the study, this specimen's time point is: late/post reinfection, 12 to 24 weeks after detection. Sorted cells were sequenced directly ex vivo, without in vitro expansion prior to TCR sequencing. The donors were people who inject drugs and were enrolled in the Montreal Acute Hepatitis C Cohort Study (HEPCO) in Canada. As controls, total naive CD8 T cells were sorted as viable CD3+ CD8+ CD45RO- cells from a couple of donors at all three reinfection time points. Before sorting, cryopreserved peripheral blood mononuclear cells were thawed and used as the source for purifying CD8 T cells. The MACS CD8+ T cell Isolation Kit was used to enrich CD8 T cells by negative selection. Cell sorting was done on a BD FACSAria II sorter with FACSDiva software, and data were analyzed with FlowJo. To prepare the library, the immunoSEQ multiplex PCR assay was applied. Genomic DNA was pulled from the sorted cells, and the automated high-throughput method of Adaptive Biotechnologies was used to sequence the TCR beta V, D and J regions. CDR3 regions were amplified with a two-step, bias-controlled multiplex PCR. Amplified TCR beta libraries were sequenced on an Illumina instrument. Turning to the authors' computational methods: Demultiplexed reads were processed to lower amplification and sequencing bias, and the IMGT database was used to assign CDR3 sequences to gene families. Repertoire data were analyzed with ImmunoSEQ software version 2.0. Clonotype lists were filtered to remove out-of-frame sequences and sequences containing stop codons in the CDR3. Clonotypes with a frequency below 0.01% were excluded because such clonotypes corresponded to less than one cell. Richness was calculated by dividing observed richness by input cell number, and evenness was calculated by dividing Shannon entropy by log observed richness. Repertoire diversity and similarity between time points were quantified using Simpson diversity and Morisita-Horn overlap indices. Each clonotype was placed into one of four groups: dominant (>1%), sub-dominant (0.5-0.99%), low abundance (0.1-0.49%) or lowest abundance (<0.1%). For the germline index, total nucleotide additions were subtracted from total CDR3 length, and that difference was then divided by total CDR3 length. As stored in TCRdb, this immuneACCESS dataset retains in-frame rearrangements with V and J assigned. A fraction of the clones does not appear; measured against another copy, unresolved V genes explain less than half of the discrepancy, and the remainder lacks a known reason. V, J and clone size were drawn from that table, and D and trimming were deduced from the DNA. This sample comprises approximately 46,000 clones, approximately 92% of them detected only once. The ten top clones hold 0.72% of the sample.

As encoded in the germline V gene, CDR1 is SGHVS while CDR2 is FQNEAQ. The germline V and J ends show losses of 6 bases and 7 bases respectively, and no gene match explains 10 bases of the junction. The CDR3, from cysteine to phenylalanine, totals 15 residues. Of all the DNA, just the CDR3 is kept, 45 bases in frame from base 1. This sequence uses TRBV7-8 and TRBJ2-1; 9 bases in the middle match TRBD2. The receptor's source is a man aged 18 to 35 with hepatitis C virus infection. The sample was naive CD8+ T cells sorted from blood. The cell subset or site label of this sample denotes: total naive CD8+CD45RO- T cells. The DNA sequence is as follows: TGTGCCAGCAGGGCTGGAGCGGGGGGCCTGAATGAGCAGTTCTTC. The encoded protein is CASRAGAGGLNEQFF.